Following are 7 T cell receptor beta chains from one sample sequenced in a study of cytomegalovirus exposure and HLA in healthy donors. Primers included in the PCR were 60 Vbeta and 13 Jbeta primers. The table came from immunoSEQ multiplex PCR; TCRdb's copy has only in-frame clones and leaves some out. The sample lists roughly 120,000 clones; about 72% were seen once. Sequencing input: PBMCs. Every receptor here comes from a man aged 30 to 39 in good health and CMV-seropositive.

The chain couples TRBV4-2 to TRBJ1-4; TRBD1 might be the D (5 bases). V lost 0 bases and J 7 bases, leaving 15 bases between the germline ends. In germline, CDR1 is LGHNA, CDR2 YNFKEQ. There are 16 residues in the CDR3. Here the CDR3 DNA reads TGTGCCAGCAGCCAAGATGGCGTGGGGGGAACTGAAAAACTGTTTTTT. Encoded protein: CASSQDGVGGTEKLFF.

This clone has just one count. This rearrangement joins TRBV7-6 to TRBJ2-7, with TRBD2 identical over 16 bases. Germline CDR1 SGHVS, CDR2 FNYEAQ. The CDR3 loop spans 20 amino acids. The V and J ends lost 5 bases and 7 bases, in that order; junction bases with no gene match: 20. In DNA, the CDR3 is TGTGCCAGCAGCCCATCTGGACCGGGACTAGCGGGAGGGTACGTGTCGGAGCAGTACTTC. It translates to CASSPSGPGLAGGYVSEQYF.

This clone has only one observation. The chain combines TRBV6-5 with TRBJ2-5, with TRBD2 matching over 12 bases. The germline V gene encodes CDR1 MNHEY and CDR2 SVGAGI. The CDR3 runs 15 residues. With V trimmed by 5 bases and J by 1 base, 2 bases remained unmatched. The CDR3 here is CASSRTSGVQETQYF. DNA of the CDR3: TGTGCCAGCAGTCGGACTAGCGGGGTCCAAGAGACCCAGTACTTC.

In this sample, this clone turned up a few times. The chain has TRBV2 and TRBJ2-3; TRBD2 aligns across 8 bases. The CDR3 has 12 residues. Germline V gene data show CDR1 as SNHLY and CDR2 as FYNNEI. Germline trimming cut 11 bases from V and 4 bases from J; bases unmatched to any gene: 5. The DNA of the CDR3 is TGTGCCTCACGGGAGGGGGCAGATACGCAGTATTTT. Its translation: CASREGADTQYF.

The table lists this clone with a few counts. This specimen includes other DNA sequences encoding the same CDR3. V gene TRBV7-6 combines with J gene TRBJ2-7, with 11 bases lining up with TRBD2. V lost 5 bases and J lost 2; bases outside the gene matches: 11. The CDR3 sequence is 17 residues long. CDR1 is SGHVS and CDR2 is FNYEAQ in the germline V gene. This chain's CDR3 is CASSRYLLAGGTYEQYF. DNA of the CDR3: TGTGCCAGCAGCCGGTACCTCCTAGCGGGAGGCACCTACGAGCAGTACTTC.

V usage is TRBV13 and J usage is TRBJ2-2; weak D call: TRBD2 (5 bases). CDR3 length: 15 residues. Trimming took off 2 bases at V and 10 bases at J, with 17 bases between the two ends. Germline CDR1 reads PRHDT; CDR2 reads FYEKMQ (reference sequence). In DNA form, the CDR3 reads TGTGCCAGCAGCTTATATGAGTTGAGGGCCTCGGAGCTGTTTTTT. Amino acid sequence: CASSLYELRASELFF.

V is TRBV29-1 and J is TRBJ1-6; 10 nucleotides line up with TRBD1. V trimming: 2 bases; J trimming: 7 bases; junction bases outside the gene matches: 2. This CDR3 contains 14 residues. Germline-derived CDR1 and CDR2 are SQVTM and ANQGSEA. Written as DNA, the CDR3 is TGCAGCGTTGAACGGGACAGGGGAAATTCACCCCTCCACTTT. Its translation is CSVERDRGNSPLHF.